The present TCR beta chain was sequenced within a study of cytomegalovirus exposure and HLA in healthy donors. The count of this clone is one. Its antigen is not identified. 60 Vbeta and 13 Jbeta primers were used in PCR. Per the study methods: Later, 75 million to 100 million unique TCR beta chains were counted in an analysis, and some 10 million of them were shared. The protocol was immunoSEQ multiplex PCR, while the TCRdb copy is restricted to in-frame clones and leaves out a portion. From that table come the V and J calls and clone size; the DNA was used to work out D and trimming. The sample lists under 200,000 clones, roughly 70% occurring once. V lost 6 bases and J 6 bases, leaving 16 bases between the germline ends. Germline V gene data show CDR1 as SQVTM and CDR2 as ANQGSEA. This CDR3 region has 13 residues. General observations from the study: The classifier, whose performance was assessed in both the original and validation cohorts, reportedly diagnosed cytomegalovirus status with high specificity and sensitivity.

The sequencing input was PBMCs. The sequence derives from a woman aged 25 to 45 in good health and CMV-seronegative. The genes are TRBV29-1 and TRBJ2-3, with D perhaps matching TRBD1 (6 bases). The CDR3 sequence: CSVDSTGSDTQYF. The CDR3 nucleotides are TGCAGCGTAGATTCAACAGGGAGCGATACGCAGTATTTT.